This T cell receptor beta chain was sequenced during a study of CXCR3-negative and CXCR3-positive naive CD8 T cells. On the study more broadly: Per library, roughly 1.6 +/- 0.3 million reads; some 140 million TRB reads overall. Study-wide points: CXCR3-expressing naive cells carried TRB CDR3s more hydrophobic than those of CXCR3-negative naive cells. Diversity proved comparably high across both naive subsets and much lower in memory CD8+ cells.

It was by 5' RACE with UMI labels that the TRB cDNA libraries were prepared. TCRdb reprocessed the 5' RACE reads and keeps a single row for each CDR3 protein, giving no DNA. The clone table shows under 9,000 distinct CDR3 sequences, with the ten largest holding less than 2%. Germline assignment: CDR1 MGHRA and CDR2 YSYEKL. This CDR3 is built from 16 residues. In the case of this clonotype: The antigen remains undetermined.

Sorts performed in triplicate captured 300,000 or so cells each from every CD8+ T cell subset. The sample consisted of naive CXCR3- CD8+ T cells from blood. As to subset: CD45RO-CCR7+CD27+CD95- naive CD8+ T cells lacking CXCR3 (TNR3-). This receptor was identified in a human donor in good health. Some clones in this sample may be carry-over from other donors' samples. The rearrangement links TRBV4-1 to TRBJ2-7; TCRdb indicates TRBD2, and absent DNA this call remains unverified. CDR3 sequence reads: CASSQVDSGRESEQYF.